The 16 T cell receptor beta chains given below trace back to one sample, sequenced in a study of human T cells and chemical hapten exposure. This sample's time point: patch test 2, 6 weeks after DPC sensitization. Indicated treatment: therapeutic diphenylcyclopropenone sensitization with weekly scalp DPC. TCRdb reprocessed the RACE reads via MiXCR and lists one record per CDR3 protein. The sample shows a few hundred thousand distinct CDR3 sequences, roughly 6.3% of them seen only once. This material consisted of whole blood, taken in connection with sensitization to the hapten diphenylcyclopropenone (DPC). The receptors stem from a woman aged 18-30 years with alopecia areata. Some clones in this sample may be carry-over from other donors' samples.

This clonotype was recorded many times. The chain carries TRBV4-1 and TRBJ1-2, with D unresolved. Trimming stripped 0 bases from V and 2 bases from J, with 4 bases between. CDR1 and CDR2 (germline): MGHRA, YSYEKL. The CDR3 totals 13 residues. CDR3 amino acids: CASSQDSNYGYTF. The DNA of the CDR3 is TGCGCCAGCAGCCAAGACAGCAACTATGGCTACACCTTC.

The table lists this clonotype with many counts. The chain couples TRBV29-1 to TRBJ1-2; no clear D. The germline CDR1 and CDR2 sequences are SQVTM and ANQGSEA. V shed 4 bases and J shed 6 bases, with 15 bases lying between them. The CDR3 extends over 13 amino acids. The CDR3: CSVVSMAADGYTF. The CDR3 DNA reads TGCAGCGTTGTCTCTATGGCGGCGGATGGCTACACCTTC. The variable domain in full, completed from reference TRBV29-1 and TRBJ1-2, reads SAVISQKPSRDICQRGTSLTIQCQVDSQVTMMFWYRQQPGQSLTLIATANQGSEATYESGFVIDKFPISRPNLTFSTLTVSNMSPEDSSIYLCSVVSMAADGYTFGSGTRLTVV.

This chain links TRBV7-2 with TRBJ1-4, with D maybe TRBD1 (6 bases). Germline CDR1 and CDR2: SGHTA and FQGNSA. The V gene lost 5 bases and the J gene lost 4 bases, with 14 bases spanning the gap. The CDR3 extends over 15 amino acids. For the CDR3, the DNA is TGTGCCAGCAGCGCCCTGACAGGCTTTAATGAAAAACTGTTTTTT. Amino acids: CASSALTGFNEKLFF. Together with reference TRBV7-2 and TRBJ1-4, the CDR3 gives the full variable domain: GAGVSQSPSNKVTEKGKDVELRCDPISGHTALYWYRQSLGQGLEFLIYFQGNSAPDKSGLPSDRFSAERTGGSVSTLTIQRTQQEDSAVYLCASSALTGFNEKLFFGSGTQLSVL.

This clonotype was found many times. J is TRBJ2-2 and V is TRBV7-3; TRBD2 aligns across 9 bases. The CDR3 loop spans 15 amino acids. Germline CDR1 SGHTA, CDR2 FQGTGA. The V segment lost 5 bases and the J segment 4 bases; nucleotides outside the gene matches: 5. CDR3 DNA sequence: TGTGCCAGCAGCCCGGGGACTAGCCGCACCGGGGAGCTGTTTTTT. As protein: CASSPGTSRTGELFF.

This clonotype was seen a few times. The rearrangement uses TRBV4-3 and TRBJ2-3; TRBD1 or TRBD2 may be the D gene (6 bases each). Germline V lookup: CDR1 LGHNA, CDR2 YSLEER. CDR3 length: 16 residues. V lost 1 base to trimming and J lost 1 base, with 12 bases between them. CDR3 amino acids: CASSQGAEGGTDTQYF. The DNA of the CDR3 is TGCGCCAGCAGCCAAGGGGCGGAGGGGGGCACAGATACGCAGTATTTT.

This clonotype was found many times. This chain connects TRBV6-2 or TRBV6-3 to TRBJ1-5, with unresolved D. Trimming stripped 0 bases from V and 2 bases from J, with 8 bases between. Germline CDR1 is MNHEY and CDR2 is SVGEGT. The CDR3 runs 15 residues. In DNA, the CDR3 is TGTGCCAGCAGTTACTCCACGAGCGGCAATCAGCCCCAGCATTTT. It translates to CASSYSTSGNQPQHF.

The chain recombines TRBV12-3 or TRBV12-4 with TRBJ1-2; 8 bases match TRBD1. The V and J ends lost 6 bases and 4 bases, in that order; junction bases with no gene match: 10. The CDR3 runs to 15 residues. The CDR3 sequence: CASSHLGTGAYGYTF. CDR3 coding DNA: TGTGCCAGCAGCCACCTGGGGACAGGCGCCTATGGCTACACCTTC.

V is TRBV4-3 and J is TRBJ2-7; 7 bases match TRBD1. From germline, CDR1 is LGHNA and CDR2 YSLEER. The CDR3 is made up of 15 amino acids. Trimming took 1 base from V and 5 from J; bases not matched to a gene: 8. For the CDR3, the DNA is TGCGCCAGCAGCCAAGCACAGGGGTTTTCCAACGAGCAGTACTTC. It translates to CASSQAQGFSNEQYF.

DNA of the CDR3: TGTGCCAGCAGTTACTCCTGGGCTAGCGGGGGTACTGCTACGCAGTATTTT. This sequence encodes CASSYSWASGGTATQYF. The J gene is TRBJ2-3, the V gene TRBV6-5; TRBD2 agrees at 10 bases. This CDR3 spans 17 amino acids. V lost 0 bases, J lost 8 bases, and 11 bases stayed unmatched. Germline V CDR1 and CDR2: MNHEY, SVGAGI.

The chain recombines TRBV12-3 or TRBV12-4 with TRBJ2-2, with unresolved D. This CDR3 is built from 14 residues. Trimming shortened V by 5 bases and J by 6 bases, and 13 bases separated the two germline ends. The CDR3 loop is CASSSLLASGELFF. In DNA form, the CDR3 reads TGTGCCAGCAGTAGCCTTTTGGCGTCCGGGGAGCTGTTTTTT.

This chain connects TRBV19 to TRBJ2-1; 11 bases are shared with TRBD2. CDR1 is LNHDA and CDR2 is SQIVND in the germline V gene (reference sequence). The CDR3 loop spans 14 amino acids. The J segment lost 8 bases and the V segment lost 4 bases, leaving 4 bases of the junction unmatched. The CDR3 here is CASSKVAGGDEQFF. The CDR3 DNA follows: TGTGCCAGTAGTAAAGTAGCGGGGGGGGATGAGCAGTTCTTC.

The chain recombines TRBV4-2 with TRBJ2-3, with TRBD2 matching 8 bases. The CDR3 is 18 residues long. V dropped 4 bases and J dropped 0; count of bases not matched to a gene: 12. Germline V gene data show CDR1 as LGHNA and CDR2 as YNFKEQ. CDR3 sequence reads: CASSPWISGVTSTDTQYF. DNA for the CDR3: TGTGCCAGCAGCCCATGGATTAGCGGGGTTACTAGCACAGATACGCAGTATTTT.

The table lists this clonotype with many counts. The chain is built from TRBV13 and TRBJ2-5; 7 bases are a match to TRBD1. CDR1 is PRHDT and CDR2 is FYEKMQ in the germline V gene (reference sequence). Losses at the gene ends were 1 base for V and 3 bases for J; bases not matched to a gene: 8. This CDR3 has 16 residues. CDR3: CASSLAGTEVKETQYF. The CDR3 DNA sequence: TGTGCCAGCAGCTTAGCTGGGACAGAGGTAAAAGAGACCCAGTACTTC. Drawing the rest from reference TRBV13 and TRBJ2-5, the complete variable domain is AAGVIQSPRHLIKEKRETATLKCYPIPRHDTVYWYQQGPGQDPQFLISFYEKMQSDKGSIPDRFSAQQFSDYHSELNMSSLELGDSALYFCASSLAGTEVKETQYFGPGTRLLVL.

This clonotype was counted at least ten times. V gene TRBV7-6 combines with J gene TRBJ2-3; tentatively, D is TRBD2 (6 bases). CDR1 is SGHVS and CDR2 is FNYEAQ in the germline V gene. V lost 5 bases to trimming and J lost 1 base, with 13 bases between them. The CDR3 is 15 amino acids. The CDR3 nucleotides are TGTGCCAGCAGCGTGACTAGACACGGCACAGATACGCAGTATTTT. Residues: CASSVTRHGTDTQYF.

The sample holds many counts of this clonotype. J is TRBJ2-3 and V is TRBV6-4, with D perhaps TRBD1 (5 bases). V was shortened by 2 bases and J by 3 bases, with 6 bases between the two germline ends. The CDR3 has 13 amino acids. CDR1 and CDR2 (germline): MRHNA, SNTAGT. In DNA, the CDR3 is TGTGCCAGCAGTGACGGGGCAACAGATACGCAGTATTTT. This encodes CASSDGATDTQYF.

V gene TRBV10-2 combines with J gene TRBJ2-1; 7 bases are shared with TRBD2. V trimming: 10 bases; J trimming: 5 bases; junction bases outside the gene matches: 14. This CDR3 has 15 residues. Germline V gene sequence: CDR1 WSHSY, CDR2 SAAADI. The CDR3 DNA follows: TGCGCCACCCGACTAGCCCCGCCGGGGGACAATGAGCAGTTCTTC. Translating gives CATRLAPPGDNEQFF.